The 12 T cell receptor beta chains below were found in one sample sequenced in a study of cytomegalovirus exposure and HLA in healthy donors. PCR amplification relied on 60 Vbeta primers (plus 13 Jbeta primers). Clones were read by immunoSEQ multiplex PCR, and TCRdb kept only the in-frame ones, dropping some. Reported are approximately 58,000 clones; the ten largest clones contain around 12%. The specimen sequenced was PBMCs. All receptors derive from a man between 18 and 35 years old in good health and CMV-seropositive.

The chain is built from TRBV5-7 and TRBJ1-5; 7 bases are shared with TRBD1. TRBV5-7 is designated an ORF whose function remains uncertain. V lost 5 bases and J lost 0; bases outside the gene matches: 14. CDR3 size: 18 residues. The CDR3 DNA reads TGTGCCAGCAGAAGGACAGGAAAGGTCCGTTATAGCAATCAGCCCCAGCATTTT. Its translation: CASRRTGKVRYSNQPQHF.

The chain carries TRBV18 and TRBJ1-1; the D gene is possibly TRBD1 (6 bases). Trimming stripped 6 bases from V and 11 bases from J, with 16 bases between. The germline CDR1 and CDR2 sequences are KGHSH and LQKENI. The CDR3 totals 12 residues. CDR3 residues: CASSSGGLEAFF. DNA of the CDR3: TGTGCCAGCTCGAGCGGGGGGCTGGAGGCTTTCTTT.

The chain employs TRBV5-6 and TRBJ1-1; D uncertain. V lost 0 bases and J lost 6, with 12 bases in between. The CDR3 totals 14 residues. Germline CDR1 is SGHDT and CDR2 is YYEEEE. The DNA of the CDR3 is TGTGCCAGCAGCTTGGCGACCATCAGCGCTGAAGCTTTCTTT. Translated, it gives CASSLATISAEAFF.

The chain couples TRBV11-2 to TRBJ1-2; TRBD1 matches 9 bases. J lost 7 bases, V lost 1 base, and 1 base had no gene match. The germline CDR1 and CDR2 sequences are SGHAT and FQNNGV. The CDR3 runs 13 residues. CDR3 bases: TGTGCCAGCAGCTTAGGGGGACAGGGTGGCTACACCTTC. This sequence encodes CASSLGGQGGYTF.

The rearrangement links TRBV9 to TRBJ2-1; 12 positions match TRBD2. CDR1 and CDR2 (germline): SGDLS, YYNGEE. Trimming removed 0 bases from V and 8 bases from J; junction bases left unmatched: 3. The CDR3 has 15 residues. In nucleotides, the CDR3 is TGTGCCAGCAGCGTAGCTAGCGGGAGGGCTGATGAGCAGTTCTTC. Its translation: CASSVASGRADEQFF.

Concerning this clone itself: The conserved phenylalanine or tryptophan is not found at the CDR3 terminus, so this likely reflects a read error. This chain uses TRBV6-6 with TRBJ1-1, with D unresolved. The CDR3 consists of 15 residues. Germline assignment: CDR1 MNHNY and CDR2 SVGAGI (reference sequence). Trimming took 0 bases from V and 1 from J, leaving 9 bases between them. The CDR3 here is CASSYSRLTNTEAFS. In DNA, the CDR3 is TGTGCCAGCAGTTACTCGAGACTTACGAACACTGAAGCTTTCTCT.

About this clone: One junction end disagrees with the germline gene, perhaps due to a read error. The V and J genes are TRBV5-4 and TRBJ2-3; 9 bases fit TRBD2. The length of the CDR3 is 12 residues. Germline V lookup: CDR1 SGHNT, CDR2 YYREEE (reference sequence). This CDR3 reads CASSWTSEKVIF. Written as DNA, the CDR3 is TGTGCCAGCAGCTGGACTAGCGAGAAGGTGATTTTT.

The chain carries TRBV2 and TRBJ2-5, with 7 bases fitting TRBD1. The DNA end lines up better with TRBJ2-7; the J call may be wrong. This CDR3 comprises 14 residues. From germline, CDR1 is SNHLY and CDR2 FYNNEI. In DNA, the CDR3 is TGTGCCAGCAGCAGAGAGGGACAGTCTAACGAGCAGTACTTC. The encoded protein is CASSREGQSNEQYF.

CDR3 coding DNA: TGTGCCAGCAGCTTTTCCGGGGAGTATAGCAATCAGCCCCAGCATTTT. Protein product: CASSFSGEYSNQPQHF. V usage is TRBV5-8 and J usage is TRBJ1-5; D ambiguous. V was clipped by 2 bases and J by 0 bases, with 12 bases between them. Germline V gives CDR1 SGHTS, CDR2 YDEGEE. The length of the CDR3 is 16 residues.

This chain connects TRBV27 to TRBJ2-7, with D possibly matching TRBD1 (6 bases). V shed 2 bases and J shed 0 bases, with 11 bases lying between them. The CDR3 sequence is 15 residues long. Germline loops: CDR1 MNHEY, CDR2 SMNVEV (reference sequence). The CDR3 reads CASSLVGGDSYEQYF. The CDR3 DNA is TGTGCCAGCAGTTTAGTAGGGGGAGACTCCTACGAGCAGTACTTC.

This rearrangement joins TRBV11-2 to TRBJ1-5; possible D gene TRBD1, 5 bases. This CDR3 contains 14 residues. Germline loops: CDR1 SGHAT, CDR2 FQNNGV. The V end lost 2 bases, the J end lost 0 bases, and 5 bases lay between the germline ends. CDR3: CASSLQGSNQPQHF. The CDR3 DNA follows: TGTGCCAGCAGCTTACAGGGTAGCAATCAGCCCCAGCATTTT.

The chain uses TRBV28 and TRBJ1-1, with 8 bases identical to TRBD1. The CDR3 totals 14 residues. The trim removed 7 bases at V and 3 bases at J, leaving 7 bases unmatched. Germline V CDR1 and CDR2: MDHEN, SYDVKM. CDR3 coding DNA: TGTGCCAGCATATCAGGGGGCGATCACACTGAAGCTTTCTTT. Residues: CASISGGDHTEAFF.